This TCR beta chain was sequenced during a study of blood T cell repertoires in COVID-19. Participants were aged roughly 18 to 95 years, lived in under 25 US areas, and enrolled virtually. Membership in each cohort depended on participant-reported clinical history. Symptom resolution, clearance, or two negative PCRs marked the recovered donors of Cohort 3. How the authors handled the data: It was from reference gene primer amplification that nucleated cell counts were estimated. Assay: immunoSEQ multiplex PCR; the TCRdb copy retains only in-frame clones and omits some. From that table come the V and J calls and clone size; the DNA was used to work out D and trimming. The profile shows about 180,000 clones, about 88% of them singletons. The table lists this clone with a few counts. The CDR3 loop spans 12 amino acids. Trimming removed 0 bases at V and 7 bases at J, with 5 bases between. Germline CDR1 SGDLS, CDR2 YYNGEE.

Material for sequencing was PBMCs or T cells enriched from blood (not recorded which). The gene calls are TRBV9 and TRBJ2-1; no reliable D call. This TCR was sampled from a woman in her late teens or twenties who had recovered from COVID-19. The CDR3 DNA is TGTGCCAGCAGCGTAGATCCGAATGAGCAGTTCTTC. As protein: CASSVDPNEQFF.